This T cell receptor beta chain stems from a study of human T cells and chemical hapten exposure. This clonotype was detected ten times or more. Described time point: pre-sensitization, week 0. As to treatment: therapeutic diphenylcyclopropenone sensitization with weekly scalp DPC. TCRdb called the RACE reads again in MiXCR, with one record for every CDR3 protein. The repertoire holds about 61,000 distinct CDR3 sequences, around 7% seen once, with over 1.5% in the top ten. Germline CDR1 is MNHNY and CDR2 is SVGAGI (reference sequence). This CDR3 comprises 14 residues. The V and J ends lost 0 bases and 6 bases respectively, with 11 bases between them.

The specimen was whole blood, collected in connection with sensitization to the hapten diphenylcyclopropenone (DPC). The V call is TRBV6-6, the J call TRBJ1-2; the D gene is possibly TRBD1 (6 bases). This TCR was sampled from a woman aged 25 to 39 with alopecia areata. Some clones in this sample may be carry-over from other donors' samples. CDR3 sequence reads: CASSYSARGDGYTF. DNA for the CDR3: TGTGCCAGCAGTTACTCAGCCAGGGGCGATGGCTACACCTTC.